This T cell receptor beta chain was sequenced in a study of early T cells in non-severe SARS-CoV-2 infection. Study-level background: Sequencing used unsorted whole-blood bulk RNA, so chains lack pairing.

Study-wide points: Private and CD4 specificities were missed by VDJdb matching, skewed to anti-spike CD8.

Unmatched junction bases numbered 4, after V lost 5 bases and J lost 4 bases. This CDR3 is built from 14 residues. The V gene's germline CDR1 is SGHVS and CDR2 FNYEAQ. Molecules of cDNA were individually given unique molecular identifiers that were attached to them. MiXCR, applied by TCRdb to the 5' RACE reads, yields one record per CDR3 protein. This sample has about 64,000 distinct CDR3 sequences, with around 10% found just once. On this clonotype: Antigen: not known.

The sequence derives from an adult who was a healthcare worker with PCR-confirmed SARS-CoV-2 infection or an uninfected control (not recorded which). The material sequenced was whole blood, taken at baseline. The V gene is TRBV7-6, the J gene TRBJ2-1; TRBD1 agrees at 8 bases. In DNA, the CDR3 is TGTGCCAGCAGCCCCCGACAGGGGTACAATGAGCAGTTCTTC. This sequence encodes CASSPRQGYNEQFF.